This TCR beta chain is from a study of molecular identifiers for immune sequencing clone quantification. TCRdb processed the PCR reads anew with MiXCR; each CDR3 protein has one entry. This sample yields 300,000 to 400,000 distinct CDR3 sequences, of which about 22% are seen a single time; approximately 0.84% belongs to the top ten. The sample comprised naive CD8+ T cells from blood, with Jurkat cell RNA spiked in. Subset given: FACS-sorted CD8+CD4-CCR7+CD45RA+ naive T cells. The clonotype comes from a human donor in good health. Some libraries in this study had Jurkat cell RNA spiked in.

The CDR3 nucleotides are TGTGCCAGCAGTTCTTCTAGCGGGGGGGACCCTGGCGAGCAGTACTTC. It specifies CASSSSSGGDPGEQYF. The chain links TRBV6-2 or TRBV6-3 to TRBJ2-7, with 12 bases lining up with TRBD2. Per germline, CDR1 MNHEY and CDR2 SVGEGT. V was clipped by 4 bases and J by 6 bases; unmatched bases: 10. The CDR3 is made up of 16 amino acids.